One and the same sample provided the 2 T cell receptor beta chains below, sequenced in a study of immune heterogeneity within non-small cell lung tumors. Template was bulk tumor genomic DNA, about 550 ng per sample. While surgery was under way, several biopsies spaced far apart were taken per primary tumor. Patients went through curative surgery, and their non-small cell lung cancer was untreated and newly diagnosed. Multiplex PCR was performed with 32 V and 13 J primers, and it amplified TCR beta CDR3. TCRdb reprocessed the multiplex PCR reads with MiXCR, giving one entry per CDR3 protein. Of roughly 15,000 distinct CDR3 sequences detected, approximately 30% appear once; the ten largest clones hold 13% to 15%. The sequenced sample was lung tumor tissue. These receptors all come from a woman aged 45 to 65 with non-small cell lung cancer.

This clonotype was seen many times. The chain employs TRBV7-9 and TRBJ1-3; D not resolved. Trimming pared 6 bases from V and 4 bases from J, leaving 13 bases between. Germline loops: CDR1 SEHNR, CDR2 FQNEAQ (reference sequence). This CDR3 spans 14 amino acids. CDR3 amino acids: CASRPPQSGNTIYF. The CDR3 bases are TGTGCCAGCAGGCCGCCACAATCGGGAAACACCATATATTTT.

Notes on this clonotype: One junction end does not reproduce the germline sequence, and a read error may be involved. The chain carries TRBV3-1 and TRBJ2-3; no definite D call. CDR3 length: 13 residues. CDR1 is LGHDT and CDR2 is YNNKEL in the germline V gene (reference sequence). This chain's CDR3 is CASSQDGTDTHYF. The CDR3 DNA reads TGTGCCAGCAGCCAAGACGGAACAGATACGCATTATTTT.